One sample yielded the 5 T cell receptor beta chains listed below, sequenced in a study of molecular identifiers for immune sequencing clone quantification. TCRdb re-called the PCR reads with MiXCR, one entry per CDR3 protein. The sample shows 30,000 to 45,000 distinct CDR3 sequences, approximately 18% of them seen only once. The sequenced material came from naive CD8+ T cells from blood, with Jurkat cell RNA spiked in. Subset described: FACS-sorted CD8+CD4-CCR7+CD45RA+ naive T cells. Receptors originate from a human donor in good health. Some libraries in this study had Jurkat cell RNA spiked in.

This clonotype came up a few times. The J gene is TRBJ2-1, the V gene TRBV5-6, with D tentatively TRBD2 (5 bases). V lost 7 bases, J lost 2 bases, and 7 bases lay in between. Germline CDR1 and CDR2: SGHDT and YYEEEE. The CDR3 runs 12 residues. CDR3 DNA sequence: TGTGCCAGCCGGACTGCCTACAATGAGCAGTTCTTC. Encoded protein: CASRTAYNEQFF.

The CDR3 spells CASSWGSGTYEQYF. DNA of the CDR3: TGTGCCAGCAGCTGGGGGTCAGGAACCTACGAGCAGTACTTC. The gene calls are TRBV5-6 and TRBJ2-7; the D gene could be TRBD1 or TRBD2 (5 bases each). The CDR3 runs to 14 residues. V was shortened by 3 bases and J by 2 bases, with 12 bases between the two germline ends. Germline V gene data show CDR1 as SGHDT and CDR2 as YYEEEE.

This clonotype was seen repeatedly, ten times or more. The chain links TRBV28 to TRBJ2-1; D might be TRBD1 (6 bases). Germline V CDR1 and CDR2: MDHEN, SYDVKM. Trimming took 10 bases from V and 8 from J, leaving 18 bases between them. This CDR3 has 13 amino acids. CDR3 bases: TGTGCCACAACAGGGACCGTACCTCATGAGCAGTTCTTC. It is translated as CATTGTVPHEQFF. The whole variable domain, remainder taken from reference TRBV28 and TRBJ2-1, is DVKVTQSSRYLVKRTGEKVFLECVQDMDHENMFWYRQDPGLGLRLIYFSYDVKMKEKGDIPEGYSVSREKKERFSLILESASTNQTSMYLCATTGTVPHEQFFGPGTRLTVL.

V usage is TRBV29-1 and J usage is TRBJ1-2; TRBD1 might be the D (5 bases). There are 12 residues in the CDR3. Trimming took off 3 bases at V and 5 bases at J, with 10 bases between the two ends. Looked up from germline, CDR1 is SQVTM and CDR2 is ANQGSEA. CDR3 in amino acids: CSVEGVPYGYTF. Here the CDR3 DNA reads TGCAGCGTTGAGGGGGTGCCTTATGGCTACACCTTC.

In this sample, this clonotype turned up many times. V usage is TRBV6-5 and J usage is TRBJ2-1; the match to TRBD2 covers 11 bases. In germline, CDR1 is MNHEY, CDR2 SVGAGI. The CDR3 has 16 residues. After removal of 0 bases from V and 9 bases from J, the junction contained 7 bases not matched to a gene. CDR3 DNA: TGTGCCAGCAGTTACTCCATCATAGCGGGAGGGGTTGAGCAGTTCTTC. It encodes CASSYSIIAGGVEQFF.